The 14 T cell receptor beta chains below were found in one sample sequenced in a study of T cell repertoires in cytomegalovirus infection. Antigen specificity for these receptors is unknown. TCRdb processed the reads anew with MiXCR; each CDR3 protein has one entry. The sample contains around 900,000 distinct CDR3 sequences, 30% to 40% of which appear only once. The sample in question was cultured CD8+ T cells from PBMCs, obtained from culture after CMV antigen stimulation. All receptors come from a human donor in good health (CMV status not recorded). Some clones in this sample may be carry-over from other donors' samples.

This sequence joins TRBV6-2 or TRBV6-3 and TRBJ1-2, with D perhaps TRBD1 (6 bases). Germline-derived CDR1 and CDR2 are MNHEY and SVGEGT. V dropped 7 bases and J dropped 3 bases, with 15 bases sitting between them. The CDR3 is made up of 14 amino acids. CDR3 sequence (DNA): TGTGCCAGCATCGCGGCTGGGGGCGACTATGGCTACACCTTC. Its translation is CASIAAGGDYGYTF.

This clonotype was recorded at least ten times. The chain couples TRBV7-8 to TRBJ2-3; 7 nucleotides line up with TRBD1. V lost 3 bases, J lost 2 bases, and 17 bases stayed unmatched. This CDR3 comprises 19 residues. CDR1 is SGHVS, CDR2 FQNEAQ, per germline. CDR3 protein: CASSFPTRTTGYPTDTQYF. The CDR3 nucleotides are TGTGCCAGCAGCTTCCCAACCCGCACGACAGGGTATCCCACAGATACGCAGTATTTT.

J is TRBJ2-7 and V is TRBV19; D may correspond to TRBD1 or TRBD2 (7 bases each). The germline V gene has CDR1 LNHDA and CDR2 SQIVND (reference sequence). The V gene lost 3 bases and the J gene lost 2 bases, with 14 bases spanning the gap. The CDR3 runs 15 residues. The CDR3 protein is CASSIGRGPPYEQYF. The DNA of the CDR3 is TGTGCCAGTAGTATTGGGAGGGGGCCTCCCTACGAGCAGTACTTC.

This clonotype was seen many times. The rearrangement uses TRBV20-1 and TRBJ2-7; no definite D call. V lost 3 bases, J lost 7 bases, and 10 bases lay in between. The germline CDR1 and CDR2 sequences are DFQATT and SNEGSKA (reference sequence). The CDR3 has 11 amino acids. The CDR3 region has the DNA TGCAGTGCTAGCACGGGCCAAGAGCAGTACGTC. Residues: CSASTGQEQYV.

This clonotype has a handful of counts. This chain links TRBV6-2 or TRBV6-3 with TRBJ1-1; no definite D call. Trimming shortened V by 8 bases and J by 2 bases, and 9 bases separated the two germline ends. The CDR3 extends over 12 amino acids. Germline lookup yields CDR1 MNHEY and CDR2 SVGEGT. DNA of the CDR3: TGTGCCAGCGGGCTCTTCAACACTGAAGCTTTCTTT. This encodes CASGLFNTEAFF.

V is TRBV28 and J is TRBJ2-2; 8 bases agree with TRBD2. V lost 3 bases and J lost 2; bases outside the gene matches: 5. Germline V gives CDR1 MDHEN, CDR2 SYDVKM. This CDR3 region has 16 residues. The CDR3 protein is CASSFDGGANTGELFF. CDR3 DNA sequence: TGTGCCAGCAGTTTTGACGGGGGGGCTAACACCGGGGAGCTGTTTTTT.

This clonotype was recorded a few times. V gene TRBV7-9 combines with J gene TRBJ2-3; a weak D match, TRBD2 (5 bases). Trimming left V 1 base short and J 2 bases short, with 16 bases between. Germline CDR1 and CDR2: SEHNR and FQNEAQ (reference sequence). The CDR3 totals 17 residues. As DNA, the CDR3 is TGTGCCAGCAGCTTAGAATATCGTAGAGGGAACACAGATACGCAGTATTTT. Encoded protein: CASSLEYRRGNTDTQYF. Looking up the rest from reference TRBV7-9 and TRBJ2-3 gives the full variable domain: DTGVSQNPRHKITKRGQNVTFRCDPISEHNRLYWYRQTLGQGPEFLTYFQNEAQLEKSRLLSDRFSAERPKGSFSTLEIQRTEQGDSAMYLCASSLEYRRGNTDTQYFGPGTRLTVL.

The genes are TRBV5-4 and TRBJ1-1; possibly TRBD1 for D (6 bases). In germline, CDR1 is SGHNT, CDR2 YYREEE (reference sequence). The V end was cut by 4 bases, the J end by 7 bases, with 14 bases between. The CDR3 length is 13 residues. The CDR3, as DNA: TGTGCCAGCAGCCGGACAGCCCCCTTTGAAGCTTTCTTT. It translates to CASSRTAPFEAFF.

This clonotype was counted between two and nine times. The chain combines TRBV19 with TRBJ2-2; no firm D call. V lost 3 bases, J lost 3 bases, and 8 bases lay in between. The CDR3 runs to 14 residues. CDR1 is LNHDA, CDR2 SQIVND, per germline (reference sequence). The chain's CDR3 is CASSMGRYTGELFF. For the CDR3, the DNA is TGTGCCAGTAGTATGGGCAGGTACACCGGGGAGCTGTTTTTT.

This rearrangement joins TRBV28 to TRBJ1-4; TRBD1 is a possible D gene (6 bases). The CDR3 is 16 amino acids. Germline values: CDR1 MDHEN, CDR2 SYDVKM. V lost 3 bases to trimming and J lost 0 bases, with 11 bases between them. CDR3 protein: CASSFGGPATNEKLFF. In DNA form, the CDR3 reads TGTGCCAGCAGTTTCGGGGGCCCTGCAACTAATGAAAAACTGTTTTTT.

This clonotype occurred a few times. The chain couples TRBV7-9 to TRBJ2-5; the D gene is possibly TRBD1 (6 bases). This CDR3 contains 16 residues. V was clipped by 1 base and J by 5 bases, with 17 bases between them. The germline V gene has CDR1 SEHNR and CDR2 FQNEAQ (reference sequence). The CDR3 protein is CASSLVLTGYGETQYF. The CDR3 DNA is TGTGCCAGCAGCTTAGTCCTGACAGGCTACGGGGAGACCCAGTACTTC.

Remarks on this clonotype: The junction departs from the called germline gene at one end, perhaps through a read error. The rearrangement links TRBV5-3 to TRBJ2-1; D is undetermined. TRBV5-3 is marked as an open reading frame, function uncertain. The CDR3 is 13 amino acids. The CDR3 protein is CASSLAESFEQFF. The CDR3 nucleotides are TGTGCCAGCAGCTTGGCCGAGTCATTCGAGCAGTTCTTC.

Comments on this clonotype: At one boundary the junction diverges from the germline segment, which might be a read error. The rearrangement joins TRBV4-1 to TRBJ2-5, with 10 nucleotides matching TRBD2. This CDR3 contains 15 residues. Germline V gene lookup returns CDR1 MGHRA and CDR2 YSYEKL. CDR3 nucleotides: TGTGCCAGCAGCCGAGAAGCGGGGGGGCGAGAGACCCAGTACTTC. Translated: CASSREAGGRETQYF.

The chain joins TRBV14 to TRBJ1-3, with D tentatively TRBD1 (5 bases). Germline CDR1 SGHDN, CDR2 FVKESK. Trimming pared 0 bases from V and 5 bases from J, leaving 11 bases between. The CDR3 runs 15 residues. The CDR3 DNA reads as TGTGCCAGCAGCCAAGATGGGAGGGGAAGAAACACCATATATTTT. It translates to CASSQDGRGRNTIYF.